The 17 T cell receptor beta chains below come from one sample, sequenced in a study of cytotoxic CD8 clonotypes in ibrutinib-treated CLL. Only in-frame clones appear in the TCRdb table, and some are missing; sequencing was by immunoSEQ multiplex PCR. The sample has over 200,000 clones, roughly 79% seen once. Sequenced material: PBMCs, taken after 12 months of ibrutinib treatment. Receptors were obtained from a human donor with chronic lymphocytic leukemia.

The rearrangement joins TRBV5-4 to TRBJ2-7, with 7 bases aligning to TRBD2. The germline V gene has CDR1 SGHNT and CDR2 YYREEE (reference sequence). With 2 bases clipped from V and 1 base from J, the junction kept 0 bases outside the gene matches. The CDR3 is 13 residues long. CDR3 sequence: CASSFGRSYEQYF. CDR3 nucleotide sequence: TGTGCCAGCAGCTTCGGGAGGTCCTACGAGCAGTACTTC. Variable domain in full (rest from reference TRBV5-4 and TRBJ2-7): ETGVTQSPTHLIKTRGQQVTLRCSSQSGHNTVSWYQQALGQGPQFIFQYYREEENGRGNFPPRFSGLQFPNYSSELNVNALELDDSALYLCASSFGRSYEQYFGPGTRLTVT.

The chain recombines TRBV19 with TRBJ2-6; D remains unclear. Per germline, CDR1 LNHDA and CDR2 SQIVND (reference sequence). This CDR3 has 15 residues. V lost 3 bases, J lost 0 bases, and 6 bases lay in between. Here the CDR3 DNA reads TGTGCCAGTAGTATGGGATTCTCTGGGGCCAACGTCCTGACTTTC. It specifies CASSMGFSGANVLTF.

Details on this clone: The DNA is left out, because the CDR3 cannot be placed on it with certainty; the CDR3 is given as TCRdb lists it. The chain has TRBV28 and TRBJ2-7. The germline V gene has CDR1 MDHEN and CDR2 SYDVKM. The CDR3 comprises 13 residues, both ends counted. The CDR3 region is CASSSFGPGEQYF.

The rearrangement links TRBV6-5 to TRBJ2-2, with D possibly TRBD2 on 5 matching bases. The CDR3 loop spans 15 amino acids. From germline, CDR1 is MNHEY and CDR2 SVGAGI. Trimming shortened V by 4 bases and J by 2 bases, and 11 bases separated the two germline ends. CDR3 DNA sequence: TGTGCCAGCAGTTCCGGACTTCTTAACACCGGGGAGCTGTTTTTT. Its protein is CASSSGLLNTGELFF.

This chain uses TRBV25-1 with TRBJ2-3; 8 bases align to TRBD2. Germline lookup yields CDR1 MGHDK and CDR2 SYGVNS. The V and J ends lost 6 bases and 3 bases, in that order; junction bases with no gene match: 11. The CDR3 loop spans 16 amino acids. CDR3 residues: CASSERAGAKTDTQYF. Here the CDR3 DNA reads TGTGCCAGCAGCGAAAGAGCGGGGGCTAAGACAGATACGCAGTATTTT.

The V gene is TRBV19, the J gene TRBJ1-1; 7 nucleotides agree with TRBD1. Per the germline V gene, CDR1 is LNHDA and CDR2 is SQIVND (reference sequence). This CDR3 spans 17 amino acids. V lost 4 bases and J lost 0; bases outside the gene matches: 11. Written as DNA, the CDR3 is TGTGCCAGTAGTAGCGGGACAGCAGTTTACATGAACACTGAAGCTTTCTTT. Protein product: CASSSGTAVYMNTEAFF.

The sample holds a few counts of this clone. The V and J genes are TRBV19 and TRBJ1-1; a weak D match, TRBD1 (5 bases). The CDR3 is 14 residues long. Deletions cut 4 bases from V and 0 bases from J, with 9 bases between. Germline CDR1 LNHDA, CDR2 SQIVND (reference sequence). This chain's CDR3 is CASSRTPVNTEAFF. Written as DNA, the CDR3 is TGTGCCAGTAGTAGGACACCCGTGAACACTGAAGCTTTCTTT.

This chain links TRBV5-1 with TRBJ2-3, with 8 bases identical to TRBD1. The V gene end was trimmed by 0 bases and the J gene end by 4 bases; junction bases not matched to a gene: 10. The CDR3 has 17 amino acids. The germline CDR1 and CDR2 sequences are SGHRS and YFSETQ. In nucleotides, the CDR3 is TGCGCCAGCAGCTTGGATCTCAGGGGGCGCGGGGCAGATACGCAGTATTTT. This sequence encodes CASSLDLRGRGADTQYF.

The V and J genes are TRBV11-3 and TRBJ2-5; D is perhaps TRBD1 (8 bases). V gave up 5 bases and J gave up 5 bases, with 12 bases separating them. The CDR3 covers 13 residues. The germline gives CDR1 SGHNT, CDR2 YENEEA. CDR3 nucleotides: TGTGCCAGCAGCCAACAGGGGGGGGAGACCCAGTACTTC. Its protein product is CASSQQGGETQYF. The full variable domain, rest sourced from reference TRBV11-3 and TRBJ2-5, is EAGVVQSPRYKIIEKKQPVAFWCNPISGHNTLYWYLQNLGQGPELLIRYENEEAVDDSQLPKDRFSAERLKGVDSTLKIQPAELGDSAVYLCASSQQGGETQYFGPGTRLLVL.

The chain has TRBV5-1 and TRBJ1-1; D is unclear. The CDR3 length is 14 residues. The V end was cut by 2 bases, the J end by 2 bases, with 10 bases between. Germline lookup yields CDR1 SGHRS and CDR2 YFSETQ. CDR3 DNA sequence: TGCGCCAGCAGCTTATACCAGATTAACACTGAAGCTTTCTTT. Amino acid sequence: CASSLYQINTEAFF.

V is TRBV5-1 and J is TRBJ2-7; 7 bases are shared with TRBD1. J lost 7 bases, V lost 0 bases, and 7 bases had no gene match. The CDR3 consists of 14 residues. In germline, CDR1 is SGHRS, CDR2 YFSETQ. CDR3 residues: CASSLDQGVYEQYF. CDR3 nucleotide sequence: TGCGCCAGCAGCTTGGATCAGGGGGTTTATGAGCAGTACTTC.

This clone was seen only once. The rearrangement joins TRBV11-2 to TRBJ2-6; D gene uncertain. Germline CDR1 is SGHAT and CDR2 is FQNNGV. Trimming pared 2 bases from V and 1 base from J, leaving 12 bases between. CDR3 size: 17 residues. The CDR3 nucleotides read TGTGCCAGCAGCTTAACCCCTTTAAGTTCTGGGGCCAACGTCCTGACTTTC. Its translation is CASSLTPLSSGANVLTF. Full variable domain (rest looked up from reference TRBV11-2 and TRBJ2-6): EAGVAQSPRYKIIEKRQSVAFWCNPISGHATLYWYQQILGQGPKLLIQFQNNGVVDDSQLPKDRFSAERLKGVDSTLKIQPAKLEDSAVYLCASSLTPLSSGANVLTFGAGSRLTVL.

The chain recombines TRBV10-3 with TRBJ1-5; TRBD1 is a possible D gene (6 bases). The CDR3 is 14 residues long. CDR1 and CDR2 from the germline V gene are ENHRY and SYGVKD. V was shortened by 5 bases and J by 4 bases, with 12 bases between the two germline ends. The CDR3 DNA follows: TGTGCCATCAGTCCCGGACAGCCAAATCAGCCCCAGCATTTT. Residues: CAISPGQPNQPQHF.

The rearrangement joins TRBV11-1 to TRBJ2-1, with 7 positions matching TRBD2. CDR3 length: 17 residues. The trim removed 4 bases at V and 4 bases at J, leaving 13 bases unmatched. From germline, CDR1 is SGHAT and CDR2 FQDESV (reference sequence). CDR3 bases: TGTGCCAGCAGCTCGGTCTACCCTAGCGGCCCTTACAATGAGCAGTTCTTC. This codes for CASSSVYPSGPYNEQFF.

The CDR3 sequence: CASTVDLYEQYF. CDR3 nucleotide sequence: TGTGCCAGCACCGTCGACCTCTACGAGCAGTACTTC. The gene calls are TRBV2 and TRBJ2-7; D remains unclear. V lost 7 bases to trimming and J lost 3 bases, with 10 bases between them. The CDR3 loop spans 12 amino acids. Germline CDR1 and CDR2: SNHLY and FYNNEI. The full variable domain, rest sourced from reference TRBV2 and TRBJ2-7, is EPEVTQTPSHQVTQMGQEVILRCVPISNHLYFYWYRQILGQKVEFLVSFYNNEISEKSEIFDDQFSVERPDGSNFTLKIRSTKLEDSAMYFCASTVDLYEQYFGPGTRLTVT.

This sequence joins TRBV28 and TRBJ1-5; 7 bases map to TRBD1. The CDR3 is made up of 14 amino acids. V gave up 6 bases and J gave up 7 bases; unmatched junction bases: 9. Germline values: CDR1 MDHEN, CDR2 SYDVKM. The CDR3 nucleotides are TGTGCCAGCAGACCCCCAGGGGGAGGGCAGCCCCAGCATTTT. This codes for CASRPPGGGQPQHF. Filled out from reference TRBV28 and TRBJ1-5, the complete variable domain reads DVKVTQSSRYLVKRTGEKVFLECVQDMDHENMFWYRQDPGLGLRLIYFSYDVKMKEKGDIPEGYSVSREKKERFSLILESASTNQTSMYLCASRPPGGGQPQHFGDGTRLSIL.

The rearrangement joins TRBV2 to TRBJ1-6; tentative D call: TRBD1 (6 bases). The V gene's germline CDR1 is SNHLY and CDR2 FYNNEI. This CDR3 comprises 13 residues. Trimming stripped 4 bases from V and 7 bases from J, with 8 bases between. The CDR3: CASSGQENSPLHF. The CDR3 DNA reads TGTGCCAGCAGTGGACAGGAAAATTCACCCCTCCACTTT.